These T cell receptor beta chains were read from a single sample in a study of blood T cell repertoires in COVID-19. Assay: immunoSEQ multiplex PCR; the TCRdb copy retains only in-frame clones and omits some. The table lists 50,000 to 65,000 clones, approximately 81% of them singletons. Sequenced input: peripheral blood. Source of these receptors: a middle-aged man with active COVID-19. The CDR3 runs from the conserved cysteine through the conserved F or W. A D gene is named only where the DNA matches it firmly. Where a row states a size, it is once, few, many or the class of an expanded clone; other rows omit it.

J	D	size	V	CDR3	DNA
TRBJ2-1	.	once	TRBV7-3	CASSWDGSSYNEQFF	TGTGCCAGCAGCTGGGACGGGAGCTCCTACAATGAGCAGTTCTTC
TRBJ2-1	TRBD2	.	TRBV27	CASRGDVSGLAGYNEQFF	TGTGCCAGCAGAGGCGATGTCTCGGGACTAGCGGGGTACAATGAGCAGTTCTTC
TRBJ2-3	.	.	TRBV6-6	CASSYEASTDTQYF	TGTGCCAGCAGTTACGAGGCTAGCACAGATACGCAGTATTTT
TRBJ1-1	TRBD1	.	TRBV3-1/TRBV3-2	CASTGQGENTEAFF	TGTGCCAGCACCGGACAGGGCGAGAACACTGAAGCTTTCTTT
TRBJ2-1	.	.	TRBV27	CASSLGGNEQFF	TGTGCCAGCAGTTTAGGGGGGAACGAGCAGTTCTTC
TRBJ2-7	TRBD1	.	TRBV5-1	CASSGTGAYEQYF	TGCGCCAGCAGCGGGACAGGGGCCTACGAGCAGTACTTC
TRBJ2-7	.	.	TRBV2	CASKGRWDYSYEQYF	TGTGCCAGCAAGGGGAGGTGGGATTACTCCTACGAGCAGTACTTC
TRBJ1-2	.	.	TRBV7-3	CASSLNRVDHGYTF	TGTGCCAGCAGCTTAAACAGGGTAGATCATGGCTACACCTTC
TRBJ1-1	TRBD1	.	TRBV20-1	CSASQGDQTEAFF	TGCAGTGCTAGTCAGGGGGACCAGACTGAAGCTTTCTTT
TRBJ1-5	.	few	TRBV29-1	CSVSDGILGNQPQHF	TGCAGCGTTTCAGACGGGATACTAGGCAATCAGCCCCAGCATTTT
TRBJ2-7	.	.	TRBV20-1	CSAFLSYEQYF	TGCAGTGCTTTCCTCTCCTACGAGCAGTACTTC
TRBJ2-1	.	few	TRBV2	CARSTSGLRNEQFF	TGTGCCAGGAGTACTAGTGGCTTAAGGAATGAGCAGTTCTTC
TRBJ2-2	.	.	TRBV11-1	CASSLGLTGELFF	TGTGCCAGCAGCTTGGGCCTTACCGGGGAGCTGTTTTTT
TRBJ2-3	.	few	TRBV5-1	CASRVGATSSTDTQYF	TGCGCCAGCAGGGTTGGGGCTACCTCTAGCACAGATACGCAGTATTTT
TRBJ2-2	.	.	TRBV4-2	CASSQVLELGGGELFF	TGTGCCAGCAGCCAGGTTTTAGAGCTCGGGGGCGGGGAGCTGTTTTTT
TRBJ2-1	TRBD1	.	TRBV10-1	CASSGAGQGGRNEQFF	TGCGCCAGCAGTGGGGCTGGACAGGGAGGACGGAATGAGCAGTTCTTC
TRBJ1-2	.	.	TRBV9	CASSVGSPGHVRASNGYTF	TGTGCCAGCAGCGTAGGATCCCCGGGACACGTCAGGGCAAGTAATGGCTACACCTTC
TRBJ2-7	TRBD2	.	TRBV18	CASSPGLAGAYEQYF	TGTGCCAGCTCACCCGGACTAGCGGGAGCGTACGAGCAGTACTTC
TRBJ1-6	TRBD1	.	TRBV28	CASSLHRDRGPLGVYNSPLHF	TGTGCCAGCAGTTTACACCGGGACAGGGGGCCGCTCGGGGTATATAATTCACCCCTCCACTTT
TRBJ2-2	TRBD1	.	TRBV9	CASSPGTGWAGELFF	TGTGCCAGCAGCCCAGGGACAGGGTGGGCCGGGGAGCTGTTTTTT
TRBJ1-5	TRBD1	.	TRBV7-9	CASSSTGGWDQPQHF	TGTGCCAGCAGCTCCACAGGGGGCTGGGATCAGCCCCAGCATTTT
TRBJ2-2	.	.	TRBV5-4	CASSLTGRDTGELFF	TGTGCCAGCAGCTTGACTGGGCGTGACACCGGGGAGCTGTTTTTT
TRBJ1-1	.	.	TRBV9	CASSVQGAVVNTEAFF	TGTGCCAGCAGCGTACAAGGGGCCGTCGTGAACACTGAAGCTTTCTTT
TRBJ2-5	.	.	TRBV5-1	CASSSDPSGETQYF	TGCGCCAGCAGCTCCGACCCATCCGGGGAGACCCAGTACTTC
TRBJ2-1	.	.	TRBV6-6	CASSYGAIEQFF	TGTGCCAGCAGTTACGGAGCGATTGAGCAGTTCTTC
TRBJ2-3	TRBD2	.	TRBV7-2	CASTPSGSRTDTQYF	TGTGCCAGCACCCCTAGCGGGAGTCGGACAGATACGCAGTATTTT
TRBJ2-1	.	.	TRBV7-8	CASSLVVAHVNNEQFF	TGTGCCAGCAGCTTAGTGGTGGCACATGTTAACAATGAGCAGTTCTTC
TRBJ2-1	TRBD2	.	TRBV28	CASSFIAGEKSSYNEQFF	TGTGCCAGCAGTTTTATAGCGGGAGAGAAGAGCTCCTACAATGAGCAGTTCTTC
TRBJ2-2	.	few	TRBV11-2	CASSSWPWRGGTGELFF	TGTGCCAGCAGCTCCTGGCCGTGGAGGGGCGGCACCGGGGAGCTGTTTTTT